These T cell receptor beta chains were read from a single sample in a study of blood T cell repertoires in COVID-19. Profiling relied on immunoSEQ multiplex PCR, and the TCRdb table lists in-frame clones only, not all of them. The data contain roughly 250,000 clones, over 80% of them singletons. What was sequenced was peripheral blood. The origin of the receptors is a woman aged 35 to 49 who had recovered from COVID-19. Both conserved end residues are part of each CDR3. Fields, in order: clone size, J gene, D gene, V gene, CDR3 DNA, CDR3 protein. The D gene is left open where the match is weak. The size field is filled for only some rows; it gives once, few, many or a size class.

.	TRBJ1-5	.	TRBV6-6	TGTGCCACAGGAACGGATAGCAATCAGCCCCAGCATTTT	CATGTDSNQPQHF
.	TRBJ2-1	TRBD2	TRBV19	TGTGCCAGTAGTACCGGGACTAGATTCTACAATGAGCAGTTCTTC	CASSTGTRFYNEQFF
.	TRBJ2-7	TRBD1	TRBV3-1/TRBV3-2	TGTGCCAGCAGCCCTCCCGGGACAGGGTCGTACTACGAGCAGTACTTC	CASSPPGTGSYYEQYF
.	TRBJ2-3	TRBD1	TRBV30	TGTGCCTGGAGAGGGGGCGCAGATACGCAGTATTTT	CAWRGGADTQYF
.	TRBJ1-2	.	TRBV28	TGTGCCAGCAGTTTATCGTCAGGGTACTATGGCTACACCTTC	CASSLSSGYYGYTF
few	TRBJ2-7	TRBD2	TRBV10-2	TGCGCCAGCAGACCCGGGACTAGCGGGGGGTCCTACGAGCAGTACTTC	CASRPGTSGGSYEQYF
.	TRBJ2-3	.	TRBV18	TGTGCCAGCTCACCACCCGGGGGTAACGTCGGCACAGATACGCAGTATTTT	CASSPPGGNVGTDTQYF
.	TRBJ1-2	TRBD1	TRBV5-5	TGTGCCAGCAGTCACCGGGACAGCTTTATTAACTATGGCTACACCTTC	CASSHRDSFINYGYTF
.	TRBJ2-7	.	TRBV18	TGTGCCAGCTCACCAGGTTTAGTTAACTACGAGCAGTACTTC	CASSPGLVNYEQYF
.	TRBJ1-2	.	TRBV19	TGTGCCTCCTGGGGCTCTATAGGGTATGGCTACACCTTC	CASWGSIGYGYTF
.	TRBJ2-1	TRBD2	TRBV2	TGTGCCAGCCCACCCGGTAGCGGGGGCTACAATGAGCAGTTCTTC	CASPPGSGGYNEQFF
few	TRBJ1-5	.	TRBV7-2	TGTGCCAGCAGCTTCTACGTTCCCAATCAGCCCCAGCATTTT	CASSFYVPNQPQHF
.	TRBJ2-2	.	TRBV3-1/TRBV3-2	TGTGCCAGCAGCCCCCCCAATAGTGTACCCGGGGAGCTGTTTTTT	CASSPPNSVPGELFF
.	TRBJ2-7	.	TRBV7-6	TGTGCCAGCAGCACGATGGCAGCTTGGAGTGAGCAGTACTTC	CASSTMAAWSEQYF
.	TRBJ1-2	.	TRBV12-3/TRBV12-4	TGTGCCAGCACTCCCACTCTTAACTATGGCTACACCTTC	CASTPTLNYGYTF
.	TRBJ2-3	TRBD1	TRBV5-1	TGCGCCAGCAGCTTGGGGACAGGCCTTTATACAGATACGCAGTATTTT	CASSLGTGLYTDTQYF
.	TRBJ2-1	TRBD1	TRBV28	TGTGCCAGCGGCCACGCGGGACAGGGAGGCGATGAGCAGTTCTTC	CASGHAGQGGDEQFF
.	TRBJ1-6	.	TRBV4-1	TGCGCCAGCAGCCAAGGGTCAGGTGGTAATTCACCCCTCCACTTT	CASSQGSGGNSPLHF
.	TRBJ1-1	TRBD1	TRBV27	TGTGCCAGCAGTTTATATACAGGGGGGAGAACTGAAGCTTTCTTT	CASSLYTGGRTEAFF
.	TRBJ1-1	.	TRBV6-4	TGTGCCAGCAGTGACGGGGTGGGGAGCAAGGCTTTCTTT	CASSDGVGSKAFF
.	TRBJ1-2	.	TRBV30	TGTGCCTGGAGTGTACGGGGGGCGCTTGGCTACACCTTC	CAWSVRGALGYTF
few	TRBJ1-6	.	TRBV21-1	TGTGCCAGCATAAATACATGGGTGGACAGGGTTTTTGATAATTCACCCCTCCACTTT	CASINTWVDRVFDNSPLHF
.	TRBJ2-3	TRBD2	TRBV6-1	TGTGCCAGCAGTCAAGCGGGGGGGCCGGAGAATACGCAGTATTTT	CASSQAGGPENTQYF
.	TRBJ1-1	.	TRBV3-1/TRBV3-2	TGTGCCAGCAGCCTAGTAGCCGGGAACACTGAAGCTTTCTTT	CASSLVAGNTEAFF
.	TRBJ2-1	TRBD2	TRBV24-1	TGTGCCACCAGTGATTTCGGCGGGGGGCAATACAATGAGCAGTTCTTC	CATSDFGGGQYNEQFF
.	TRBJ1-2	.	TRBV5-1	TGCGCCAGCAGCCGCGGGCAGAACTATGGCTACACCTTC	CASSRGQNYGYTF
few	TRBJ2-4	.	TRBV11-2	TGTGCCAGCAGCTCTTCAGACGGAAGGAGGAAAAACATTCAGTACTTC	CASSSSDGRRKNIQYF
.	TRBJ2-7	TRBD1	TRBV6-5	TGTGCCAGCAGCCCCGGACAGGTTCTTTACGAGCAGTACTTC	CASSPGQVLYEQYF
.	TRBJ2-2	.	TRBV5-4	TGTGCCAGCAGCTTCGGGGTCGCAACCAACACCGGGGAGCTGTTTTTT	CASSFGVATNTGELFF
.	TRBJ2-7	.	TRBV11-2	TGTGCCAGCAGCTCCCATACAGGGAACTACGAGCAGTACTTC	CASSSHTGNYEQYF
.	TRBJ2-7	TRBD1	TRBV5-1	TGCGCCAGCAGCGGTAGTGTCGGGGGACAGGGGGCCGGGGAGCAGTACTTC	CASSGSVGGQGAGEQYF
once	TRBJ1-2	TRBD1	TRBV6-5	TGTGCCAGCAGTTACCGAGGGACAGGGGGCTATGGCTACACCTTC	CASSYRGTGGYGYTF
.	TRBJ1-6	TRBD1	TRBV19	TGTGCCAGTACCTCACCGGGACAGGGTACGAATTCACCCCTCCACTTT	CASTSPGQGTNSPLHF
.	TRBJ1-1	TRBD1	TRBV4-2	TGTGCCAGCAGCCCAGAAAGGGGGCTCGGCACTGAAGCTTTCTTT	CASSPERGLGTEAFF
once	TRBJ2-2	.	TRBV4-2	TGTGCCAGCAGCGACGTGGGCCAGTACACCGGGGAGCTGTTTTTT	CASSDVGQYTGELFF
once	TRBJ2-3	TRBD1	TRBV19	TGTGCCAGCGGGGACAGAGGAACTAGCACAGATACGCAGTATTTT	CASGDRGTSTDTQYF
.	TRBJ1-2	TRBD1	TRBV24-1	TGTGCCACCAGTGATTACCTCCCGGGACAGGGGGCCTTTGGCTACACCTTC	CATSDYLPGQGAFGYTF
.	TRBJ1-6	.	TRBV27	TGTGCCAGCGCCGGGGGGGCGGCTTTACCCCTCCACTTT	CASAGGAALPLHF
.	TRBJ2-5	.	TRBV14	TGTGCCAGCAGCCAAGGCCCCGTAGATGGGACCCAGTACTTC	CASSQGPVDGTQYF
.	TRBJ1-2	TRBD1	TRBV5-1	TGCGCCAGCAGCCCGCGAACAGGGGGAGATGGCTACACCTTC	CASSPRTGGDGYTF
.	TRBJ2-5	TRBD2	TRBV5-1	TGCGCCAGCAGCCGCCTGGGACTAGCGGGGTGGCAGGGAGAGACCCAGTACTTC	CASSRLGLAGWQGETQYF
few	TRBJ2-5	.	TRBV5-1	TGCGCCAGCAGCTTTATGGCGACTCAAGAGACCCAGTACTTC	CASSFMATQETQYF
.	TRBJ2-7	.	TRBV19	TGTGCCAGTGGGTCGCAAGGGGCGAGAGAGCAGTACTTC	CASGSQGAREQYF
.	TRBJ2-7	TRBD2	TRBV9	TGTGCCAGCAGCGTAGAAGCGACTAGCGGGGGCTACGAGCAGTACTTC	CASSVEATSGGYEQYF
once	TRBJ1-2	.	TRBV12-3/TRBV12-4	TGTGCCAGCAGATTAGGACAGAACTATGGCTACACCTTC	CASRLGQNYGYTF
.	TRBJ2-1	.	TRBV28	TGTGCCAGCAGTTTACTCCGGGACTACAATGAGCAGTTCTTC	CASSLLRDYNEQFF
.	TRBJ2-3	.	TRBV20-1	TGCAGTGCTGGTCAGGGGGATACGCAGTATTTT	CSAGQGDTQYF
.	TRBJ2-7	.	TRBV5-1	TGCGCCAGCAGCTCCTCAGGGGAATACGAGCAGTACTTC	CASSSSGEYEQYF
.	TRBJ1-2	.	TRBV12-3/TRBV12-4	TGTGCCAGCAGTCCCGACAGATCCTATGGCTACACCTTC	CASSPDRSYGYTF
.	TRBJ1-4	TRBD1	TRBV28	TGTGCCAGCAGTCCGCGAGGAGGGGGCCTTGAAAAACTGTTTTTT	CASSPRGGGLEKLFF
.	TRBJ2-7	.	TRBV14	TGTGCCAGCAGCCAGCCCAGCTCCTACGAGCAGTACTTC	CASSQPSSYEQYF
.	TRBJ2-2	TRBD1	TRBV19	TGTGCCAGTAGTAGCCGGGACAGGGGCGGCGCGGAGCTGTTTTTT	CASSSRDRGGAELFF
.	TRBJ2-5	TRBD1	TRBV30	TGTGCCTGGAGTGTGGGACAGGGATTTTTAGAGACCCAGTACTTC	CAWSVGQGFLETQYF
.	TRBJ1-6	TRBD1	TRBV2	TGTGCCAGCAGTCCCGGGACAGGGAACGCAAAACAATATAATTCACCCCTCCACTTT	CASSPGTGNAKQYNSPLHF
.	TRBJ1-1	.	TRBV5-6	TGTGCCAGCAGCTTATCTGGAGGCACTGAAGCTTTCTTT	CASSLSGGTEAFF